This T cell receptor (beta chain) was identified in a study of read filtering for tumor transcriptome and immune sequencing. From about 400 ng of RNA, a library with molecular barcoded alpha/delta and beta/gamma adaptors was made. Via MiXCR, TCRdb re-called the reads, giving one row per CDR3 protein. The sample carries tens of thousands of distinct CDR3 sequences, under 25% recorded once. The CDR3 loop spans 15 amino acids. This clonotype was observed at least ten times. The sequencing sample was made of a population of CD138-negative cells sorted from bone marrow. The receptor's source is a donor over 35 with multiple myeloma. This chain joins TRBV12-2 and TRBJ1-1. TRBV12-2 is described as a pseudogene. CDR3 DNA sequence: TGTGCAAGTCGCTTCCGAAGCAACACGAACACTGAAGCTTTCTTT. As protein: CASRFRSNTNTEAFF.